The rows below give T cell receptor beta chains drawn from one sample of a study of shared clonotypes between healthy human individuals. Sequenced by immunoSEQ multiplex PCR; TCRdb stores in-frame clones only, minus some. The sample shows roughly 2,500,000 clones, 93% of them seen only once. Sample: naive CD4+ T cells from PBMCs. The receptor set was obtained from a man between 18 and 35 years old in good health. Some clones in this sample may be carry-over from other donors' samples. Each CDR3 is given with its conserved first and last residue.

V,J,CDR3
TRBV7-6,TRBJ1-6,CASSGDLNSPLHF
TRBV10-3,TRBJ2-3,CATGTSGTNTDTQYF
TRBV9,TRBJ2-3,CASSVEQGFTDTQYF
TRBV28,TRBJ2-7,CASSSPSGAAYEQYF
TRBV5-1,TRBJ1-1,CASSRDRHTEAFF
TRBV5-8,TRBJ2-5,CASSLRQETQYF
TRBV10-3,TRBJ2-3,CAISNGLAGADTQYF
TRBV21-1,TRBJ2-7,CASSKKGTHYEQYF
TRBV7-9,TRBJ2-7,CASSQTGTAGEQYF
TRBV28,TRBJ1-2,CASRNDRAYSYGYTF
TRBV7-3,TRBJ2-1,CASSSGSQAHEQFF
TRBV11-2,TRBJ1-1,CASSVQGGTTEAFF
TRBV12-5,TRBJ1-1,CASGLRAGPNTEAFF
TRBV28,TRBJ1-1,CASSLYPGAGNTEAFF
TRBV9,TRBJ2-4,CASSTGLAGRGPRVQYF
TRBV7-9,TRBJ2-7,CASSPRGATGYEQYF
TRBV2,TRBJ2-7,CASSSPGLAGSPYEQYF
TRBV5-1,TRBJ1-1,CASQSQGAGGGNTEAFF
TRBV7-9,TRBJ1-1,CASSLSNTEAFF
TRBV5-1,TRBJ2-1,CASSSLAGGPENEQFF
TRBV29-1,TRBJ2-5,CSVEVALQETQYF
TRBV10-3,TRBJ2-3,CAIMPGGRTDTQYF
TRBV5-5,TRBJ2-1,CASSRGLDNEQFF
TRBV9,TRBJ2-6,CASSAISGANVLTF
TRBV9,TRBJ1-4,CASSPGPSPGEKLFF
TRBV5-4,TRBJ2-5,CASSHQGGQETQYF
TRBV6-4,.,CASSDIYEQYF
TRBV11-2,TRBJ2-7,CASSFRPSEGAYEQYF
TRBV19,TRBJ1-5,CASSPPGRGNQPQHF
TRBV2,TRBJ2-2,CASRKGGTGNTGELFF
TRBV14,TRBJ2-7,CASSRLGATEQYF
TRBV2,TRBJ2-2,CASSDQYTGELFF
TRBV27,TRBJ2-2,CASSFGGRRTGELFF
TRBV7-2,TRBJ2-3,CASSPGTSGIVDTQYF
TRBV5-1,TRBJ2-1,CASSLVSGPGGNEQFF
TRBV5-4,TRBJ2-5,CASSVTSKETQYF
TRBV14,TRBJ2-4,CASSHAGRENIQYF
TRBV19,TRBJ2-6,CASSIDHTAAVLTF
TRBV27,TRBJ2-3,CASSRQGTDTQYF
TRBV5-6,TRBJ2-3,CASSLRWGKAGGATDTQYF
TRBV5-1,TRBJ1-5,CASSPGQADQPQHF
TRBV5-4,TRBJ2-7,CASSLELYGGEQYF
TRBV5-1,TRBJ1-1,CASSRGQGVGTEAFF
TRBV4-3,TRBJ1-1,CASSLSLTQGGTEAFF
TRBV5-4,TRBJ2-6,CASSLGGSGANVLTF
TRBV2,TRBJ1-1,CASSENRMQGEAFF
TRBV5-1,TRBJ2-2,CASSETSGSLNTGELFF
TRBV7-9,TRBJ2-2,CASNLVGELFF
TRBV19,TRBJ2-5,CASTAGGLAGGETQYF
TRBV19,TRBJ2-7,CASSIRTRDYEQYF
TRBV5-5,TRBJ1-1,CASSFQGDTEAFF
TRBV4-3,TRBJ1-2,CASSQDQNRSPHGYTF
TRBV21-1,TRBJ1-5,CASSKETPYSNQPQHF
TRBV28,TRBJ1-2,CASRMGPATLGYTF
TRBV5-1,TRBJ2-1,CASSPGVAGVVEQFF
TRBV6-6,TRBJ2-7,CASNNRDKLSYEQYF
TRBV28,TRBJ1-2,CASSLLAESAF
TRBV18,TRBJ2-5,CASSPLKAGQETQYF
TRBV6-5,TRBJ2-7,CASSYSRGRLNEQYF
TRBV6-6,TRBJ2-1,CATHGYSASSYNEQFF